The text below deals with one TCR beta chain. Profiled with immunoSEQ multiplex PCR; TCRdb holds only in-frame clones, not every one. Here the sample spans approximately 97,000 clones, approximately 94% being singletons. These data belong to a study of cytomegalovirus exposure and HLA in healthy donors. The CDR3 sequence is 16 residues long. V shed 2 bases, J shed 2 bases, and the junction held 4 bases outside the gene matches. Per germline, CDR1 SGHNT and CDR2 YYREEE (reference sequence). The sequence came from a woman between 18 and 30 years old in good health and CMV-seronegative. The chain joins TRBV5-4 to TRBJ2-2; 9 nucleotides match TRBD2. The sample consisted of PBMCs. The DNA for the CDR3 is TGTGCCAGCAGCTTCTGGCGGGGGGGAAACACCGGGGAGCTGTTTTTT. Its translation: CASSFWRGGNTGELFF.